What follows are 23 T cell receptor beta chains derived from one specimen sequenced in a study of blood T cell repertoires in COVID-19. The table came from immunoSEQ multiplex PCR; TCRdb's copy has only in-frame clones and leaves some out. The data show about 270,000 clones, 90% seen once. Sequencing was done on a sample of PBMCs or T cells enriched from blood (not recorded which). The receptors come from a woman in her twenties or thirties with acute COVID-19.

Notes on this clone: This same CDR3 is encoded by further DNA sequences in the sample. V is TRBV3-1 (or the pseudogene TRBV3-2) and J is TRBJ2-7; possible D gene TRBD1, 6 bases. Germline CDR1 is LGHDT and CDR2 is YNNKEL (reference sequence). The CDR3 spans 14 residues. V gave up 1 base and J gave up 1 base, with 8 bases separating them. CDR3 sequence reads: CASSQGTGSYEQYF. The CDR3 nucleotides are TGTGCCAGCAGCCAAGGCACAGGGTCCTACGAGCAGTACTTC.

This clone showed up just once. The rearrangement joins TRBV10-2 to TRBJ1-5; D is unresolved. The V end was cut by 3 bases, the J end by 3 bases, with 18 bases between. The CDR3 is 17 residues long. Germline CDR1 reads WSHSY; CDR2 reads SAAADI. DNA for the CDR3: TGCGCCAGCAGTGAATCGGGAATTGGAGTAACCAATCAGCCCCAGCATTTT. Amino acid sequence: CASSESGIGVTNQPQHF.

The V call is TRBV27, the J call TRBJ2-7, with 9 bases matching TRBD2. The CDR3 length is 14 residues. Trimming took 6 bases from V and 1 from J; bases not matched to a gene: 4. Germline V lookup: CDR1 MNHEY, CDR2 SMNVEV (reference sequence). The CDR3 bases are TGTGCCAGCAGCCCAGCGGGAGGATCCTACGAGCAGTACTTC. This gives the protein CASSPAGGSYEQYF.

In its sample, this clone was seen once. The J gene is TRBJ2-7, the V gene TRBV28, with D perhaps TRBD2 (5 bases). This CDR3 spans 14 amino acids. Germline V gives CDR1 MDHEN, CDR2 SYDVKM. The germline V and J ends were trimmed by 5 bases and 1 base, with 12 bases remaining between them. CDR3 protein: CASSPTRGSYEQYF. The CDR3 DNA is TGTGCCAGCAGTCCGACCCGGGGTTCCTACGAGCAGTACTTC.

This chain connects TRBV28 to TRBJ1-5; possible D gene TRBD1, 6 bases. V was pared by 2 bases and J by 3 bases, with 11 bases between. Per the germline V gene, CDR1 is MDHEN and CDR2 is SYDVKM. The CDR3 spans 15 residues. The CDR3 loop reads CASSLLGGANQPQHF. The CDR3 DNA sequence: TGTGCCAGCAGTTTACTAGGGGGGGCCAATCAGCCCCAGCATTTT.

The chain recombines TRBV2 with TRBJ1-6, with 8 bases aligning to TRBD1. The CDR3 consists of 12 residues. Trimming cost V 7 bases and J 12 bases; bases outside gene matches: 5. The germline V gene has CDR1 SNHLY and CDR2 FYNNEI. DNA of the CDR3: TGTGCCAGCAAGGGACAGGACGAACCCCTCCACTTT. It encodes CASKGQDEPLHF.

The chain couples TRBV6-5 to TRBJ1-5; D perhaps matches TRBD1 (5 bases). CDR1 is MNHEY, CDR2 SVGAGI, per germline. V was shortened by 11 bases and J by 6 bases, with 23 bases between the two germline ends. The CDR3 is made up of 15 amino acids. CDR3 nucleotide sequence: TGTGCCTCCTCGGACGGAGGGGCGATCGGTCAGCCCCAGCATTTT. Its translation: CASSDGGAIGQPQHF.

The chain combines TRBV27 with TRBJ1-5; no clear D. V was shortened by 5 bases and J by 10 bases, with 18 bases between the two germline ends. Germline loops: CDR1 MNHEY, CDR2 SMNVEV (reference sequence). The CDR3 consists of 14 residues. CDR3 sequence (DNA): TGTGCCAGCAGTCCTAGGATCGCGTCCTCCCCCCAGCATTTT. Translated: CASSPRIASSPQHF.

The V and J genes are TRBV19 and TRBJ1-5; tentative D call: TRBD1 (6 bases). The CDR3 contains 16 residues. The V end lost 5 bases, the J end lost 0 bases, and 14 bases lay between the germline ends. In germline, CDR1 is LNHDA, CDR2 SQIVND (reference sequence). CDR3 coding DNA: TGTGCCAGTAGTCAACCTACAGGGTATAGCAATCAGCCCCAGCATTTT. This encodes CASSQPTGYSNQPQHF.

The chain combines TRBV10-3 with TRBJ2-1, with 15 nucleotides matching TRBD2. Germline CDR1 is ENHRY and CDR2 is SYGVKD. J gave up 5 bases and V 6 bases, and 5 bases lay outside the gene matches. The CDR3 has 16 amino acids. CDR3 loop: CAIRGWTSGRDNEQFF. In nucleotides, the CDR3 is TGTGCCATCAGGGGATGGACTAGCGGGAGGGACAATGAGCAGTTCTTC.

This clone came up a few times. The CDR3 loop is CASSFGGSGFEEQFF. CDR3 DNA: TGTGCCAGCAGTTTTGGCGGCTCCGGTTTCGAGGAGCAGTTCTTC. The V call is TRBV28, the J call TRBJ2-1, with no clear D. CDR3 length: 15 amino acids. Trimming shortened V by 3 bases and J by 10 bases, and 19 bases separated the two germline ends. Germline loops: CDR1 MDHEN, CDR2 SYDVKM.

The chain uses TRBV5-4 and TRBJ2-1, with no clear D. CDR1 is SGHNT, CDR2 YYREEE, per germline (reference sequence). Deletions cut 0 bases from V and 8 bases from J, with 9 bases between. The CDR3 has 13 amino acids. The CDR3 DNA sequence: TGTGCCAGCAGCTTGGGGGCTAATGATGAGCAGTTCTTC. Amino acids: CASSLGANDEQFF. The full variable domain, with the rest looked up from reference TRBV5-4 and TRBJ2-1, is ETGVTQSPTHLIKTRGQQVTLRCSSQSGHNTVSWYQQALGQGPQFIFQYYREEENGRGNFPPRFSGLQFPNYSSELNVNALELDDSALYLCASSLGANDEQFFGPGTRLTVL.

J is TRBJ2-1 and V is TRBV2; 14 nucleotides agree with TRBD2. CDR1 and CDR2 (germline): SNHLY, FYNNEI. J gave up 6 bases and V 2 bases, and 3 bases lay outside the gene matches. CDR3 length: 16 amino acids. CDR3 sequence reads: CASSERLAGGFNEQFF. As DNA, the CDR3 is TGTGCCAGCAGTGAACGACTAGCGGGAGGGTTCAATGAGCAGTTCTTC.

This chain joins TRBV21-1 and TRBJ2-3; the table's D gene call, TRBD1, was not cross checked with the DNA. TRBV21-1 is a documented pseudogene. The CDR3 extends over 14 amino acids. CDR3: CASSKGGATDTQYF. The CDR3 region has the DNA TGTGCCAGCAGCAAAGGGGGCGCGACAGATACGCAGTATTTT.

V is TRBV19 and J is TRBJ1-5, with D perhaps TRBD1 (6 bases). The CDR3 has 14 residues. The V gene's germline CDR1 is LNHDA and CDR2 SQIVND (reference sequence). Trimming pared 5 bases from V and 4 bases from J, leaving 12 bases between. In DNA form, the CDR3 reads TGTGCCAGTAGTCGGCGGACAGTTAATCAGCCCCAGCATTTT. Protein: CASSRRTVNQPQHF.

This clone is a singleton in its sample. The chain carries TRBV2 and TRBJ2-5; D perhaps matches TRBD2 (7 bases). The CDR3 contains 13 residues. Trimming left V 7 bases short and J 1 base short, with 10 bases between. Germline V gene sequence: CDR1 SNHLY, CDR2 FYNNEI. Here the CDR3 DNA reads TGTGCCAGCAAGGGGGGGGCCCAAGAGACCCAGTACTTC. Encoded protein: CASKGGAQETQYF.

V is TRBV9 and J is TRBJ2-5; D is possibly TRBD2 (5 bases). The V gene lost 3 bases and the J gene lost 5 bases, with 23 bases spanning the gap. The germline gives CDR1 SGDLS, CDR2 YYNGEE. This CDR3 has 17 residues. CDR3 nucleotide sequence: TGTGCCAGCAGCGACCCCCTCGGACTGACCACTGGGGAGACCCAGTACTTC. Encoded protein: CASSDPLGLTTGETQYF. Full variable domain (remainder filled in from reference TRBV9 and TRBJ2-5): DSGVTQTPKHLITATGQRVTLRCSPRSGDLSVYWYQQSLDQGLQFLIQYYNGEERAKGNILERFSAQQFPDLHSELNLSSLELGDSALYFCASSDPLGLTTGETQYFGPGTRLLVL.

The chain carries TRBV9 and TRBJ2-7, with D perhaps TRBD2 (5 bases). Trimming stripped 4 bases from V and 6 bases from J, with 20 bases between. Per germline, CDR1 SGDLS and CDR2 YYNGEE. This CDR3 has 15 residues. Written as DNA, the CDR3 is TGTGCCAGCAGCCCAACGAGCGGCCTGCCCGTCGAGCAGTACTTC. Protein sequence: CASSPTSGLPVEQYF.

The chain has TRBV7-9 and TRBJ2-2; tentative D call: TRBD1 (6 bases). Germline V gene sequence: CDR1 SEHNR, CDR2 FQNEAQ (reference sequence). Trimming shortened V by 1 base and J by 10 bases, and 10 bases separated the two germline ends. This CDR3 region has 13 residues. CDR3 residues: CASSLVGAAELFF. The CDR3 DNA sequence: TGTGCCAGCAGCTTAGTGGGGGCGGCGGAGCTGTTTTTT.

The chain links TRBV7-2 to TRBJ2-7; D may be TRBD1 (5 bases). This CDR3 comprises 14 residues. CDR1 and CDR2 from the germline V gene are SGHTA and FQGNSA. V lost 5 bases, J lost 3 bases, and 14 bases lay in between. The CDR3 DNA reads as TGTGCCAGCAGCGACAGTACCTTGGGCTACGAGCAGTACTTC. Its translation: CASSDSTLGYEQYF.

The rearrangement links TRBV24-1 to TRBJ2-1, with 8 bases identical to TRBD2. With 1 base clipped from V and 7 bases from J, the junction kept 8 bases outside the gene matches. CDR3 size: 16 residues. Germline V gene lookup returns CDR1 KGHDR and CDR2 SFDVKD. CDR3 in amino acids: CATSDFESRGGNEQFF. The CDR3 nucleotides read TGTGCCACCAGTGATTTCGAGTCTCGGGGGGGGAATGAGCAGTTCTTC.

The rearrangement links TRBV25-1 to TRBJ1-5; the D is unclear. This CDR3 is built from 17 residues. Trimming took off 0 bases at V and 0 bases at J, with 12 bases between the two ends. The germline V gene has CDR1 MGHDK and CDR2 SYGVNS. This CDR3 reads CASSEYHVDNSNQPQHF. CDR3 DNA sequence: TGTGCCAGCAGTGAATATCATGTCGACAATAGCAATCAGCCCCAGCATTTT.

This sequence joins TRBV28 and TRBJ1-2; D may be TRBD1 (5 bases). V lost 3 bases to trimming and J lost 1 base, with 15 bases between them. The CDR3 loop spans 16 amino acids. In germline, CDR1 is MDHEN, CDR2 SYDVKM. This chain's CDR3 is CASSFGGGNNNYGYTF. The CDR3 DNA sequence: TGTGCCAGCAGTTTCGGGGGAGGGAACAATAACTATGGCTACACCTTC.